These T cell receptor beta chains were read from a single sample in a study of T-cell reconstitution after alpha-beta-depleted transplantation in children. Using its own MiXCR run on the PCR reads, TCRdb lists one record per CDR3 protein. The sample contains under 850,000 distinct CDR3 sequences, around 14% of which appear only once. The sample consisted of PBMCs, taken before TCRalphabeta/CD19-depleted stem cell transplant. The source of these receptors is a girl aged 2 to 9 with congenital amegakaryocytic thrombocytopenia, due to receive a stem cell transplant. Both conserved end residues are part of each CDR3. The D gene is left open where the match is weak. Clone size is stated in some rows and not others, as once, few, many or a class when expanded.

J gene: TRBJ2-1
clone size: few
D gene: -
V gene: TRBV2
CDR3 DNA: TGTGCCAGCATGTTCCGTTATGAGCAGTTCTTC
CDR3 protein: CASMFRYEQFF

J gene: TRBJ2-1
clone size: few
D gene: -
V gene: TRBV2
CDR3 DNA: TGTGCCAGCACTACCCACGCGAGCTCCTACAATGAGCAGTTCTTC
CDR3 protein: CASTTHASSYNEQFF

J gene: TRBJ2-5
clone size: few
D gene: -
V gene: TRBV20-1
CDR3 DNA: TGCAGTGCTAGAGATCAGCCGGCCCCGGAGACCCAGTACTTC
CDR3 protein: CSARDQPAPETQYF

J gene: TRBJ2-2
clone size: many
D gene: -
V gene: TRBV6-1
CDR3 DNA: TGTGCCAGCAGTCCCTTAGCAGGCACCGGGGAGCTGTTTTTT
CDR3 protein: CASSPLAGTGELFF

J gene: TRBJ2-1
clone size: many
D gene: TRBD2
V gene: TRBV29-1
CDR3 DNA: TGCAGCGAAAACCCCGGGACTAGCACCACAAATGCGCAGTTCTTC
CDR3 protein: CSENPGTSTTNAQFF

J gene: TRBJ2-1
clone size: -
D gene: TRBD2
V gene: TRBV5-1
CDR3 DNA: TGCGCCAGCAGCTTGGGACTAGCGGGAGGGCCCTGGGAGGGAAAAAACAATGAGCAGTTCTTC
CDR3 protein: CASSLGLAGGPWEGKNNEQFF

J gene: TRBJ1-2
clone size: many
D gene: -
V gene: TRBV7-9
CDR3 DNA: TGTGCCAGCAGCTATGCAGCTAACTATGGCTACACCTTC
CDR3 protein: CASSYAANYGYTF

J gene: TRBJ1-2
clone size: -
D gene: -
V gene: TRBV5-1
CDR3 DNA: TGCGCCAGCAGCTTTGGGGGAACTGGCCGAGCTGTGGGATATGGCTACACCTTC
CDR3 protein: CASSFGGTGRAVGYGYTF

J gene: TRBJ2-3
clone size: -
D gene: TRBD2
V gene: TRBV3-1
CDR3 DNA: TGTGCCACCTCCCAAGTATGGCCAGCGGGAGGTGGTTTTACAGATACGCAGTATTTT
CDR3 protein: CATSQVWPAGGGFTDTQYF

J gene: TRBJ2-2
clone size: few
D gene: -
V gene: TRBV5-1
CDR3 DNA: TGCGCCAGCAGCTTCGTCAGACTGGGCGCGAACACCGGGGAGCTGTTTTTT
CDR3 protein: CASSFVRLGANTGELFF

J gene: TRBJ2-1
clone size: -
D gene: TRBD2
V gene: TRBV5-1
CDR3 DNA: TGCGCCAGCGATAAAGCGGGAGGGTCCAATGAGCAGTTCTTC
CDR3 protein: CASDKAGGSNEQFF

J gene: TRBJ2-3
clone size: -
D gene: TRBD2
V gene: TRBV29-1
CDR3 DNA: TGCAGCGTTCGGCCTAGCGGGAGTGCGGTCACAGATACGCAGTATTTT
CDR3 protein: CSVRPSGSAVTDTQYF

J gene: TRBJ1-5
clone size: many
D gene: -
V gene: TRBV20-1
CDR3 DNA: TGCAGTGCCGTGACAGTGGGGGTGAATCAGCCCCAGCATTTT
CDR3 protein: CSAVTVGVNQPQHF

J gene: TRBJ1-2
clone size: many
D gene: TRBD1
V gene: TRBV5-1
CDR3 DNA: TGCGCCAGCAGCTGGACAGGGGGCGTCGATGGCTACACCTTC
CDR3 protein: CASSWTGGVDGYTF

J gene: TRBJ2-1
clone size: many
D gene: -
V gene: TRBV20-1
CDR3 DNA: TGCAGTGCCGAAGTGACGACCGGCAATGAGCAGTTCTTC
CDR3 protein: CSAEVTTGNEQFF

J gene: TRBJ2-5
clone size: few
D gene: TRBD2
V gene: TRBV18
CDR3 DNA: TGTGCCAGCTCGACTCGGACTAGCGCGGAGACCCAGTACTTC
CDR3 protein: CASSTRTSAETQYF

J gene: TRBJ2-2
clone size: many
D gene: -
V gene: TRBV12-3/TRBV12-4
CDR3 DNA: TGTGCCAGCAGTTTAAGGGTGTGGGGCGGGGAGCTGTTTTTT
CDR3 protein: CASSLRVWGGELFF

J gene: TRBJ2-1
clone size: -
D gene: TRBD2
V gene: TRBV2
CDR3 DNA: TGTGCCATCACACGAAGGGGAGGGAGATACAATGAGCAGTTCTTC
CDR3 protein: CAITRRGGRYNEQFF

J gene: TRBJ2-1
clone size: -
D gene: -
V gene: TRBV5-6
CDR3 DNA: TGTGCCAGCAGCTCTGAGGACTTATACAATGAGCAGTTCTTC
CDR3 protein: CASSSEDLYNEQFF

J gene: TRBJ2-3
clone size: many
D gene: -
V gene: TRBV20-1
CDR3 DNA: TGCAGTGCTAGAGGGATGGTGGCTGCAGATACGCAGTATTTT
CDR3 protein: CSARGMVAADTQYF

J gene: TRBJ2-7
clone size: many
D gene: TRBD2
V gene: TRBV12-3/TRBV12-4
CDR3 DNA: TGTGCCAGCAGCCTACTAGCGGGAGTGCACGAGCAGTACTTC
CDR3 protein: CASSLLAGVHEQYF

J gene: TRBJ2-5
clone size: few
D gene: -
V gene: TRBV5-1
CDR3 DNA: TGCGCCAGCAGCTTGGAACAGGGAGGGGAGGAGACCCAGTACTTC
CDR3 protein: CASSLEQGGEETQYF

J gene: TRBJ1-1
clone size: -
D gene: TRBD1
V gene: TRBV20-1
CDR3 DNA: TGCAGTGCTAGAGTGACTCAGGGGGAGTACACTGAAGCTTTCTTT
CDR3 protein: CSARVTQGEYTEAFF

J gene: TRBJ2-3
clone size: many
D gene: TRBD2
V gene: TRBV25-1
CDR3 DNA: TGTGCCAGCAGTGCCAGGGGGGGCCTAGCGGGATTCACAGATACGCAGTATTTT
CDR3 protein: CASSARGGLAGFTDTQYF

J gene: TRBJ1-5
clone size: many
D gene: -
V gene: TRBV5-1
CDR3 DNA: TGCGCCAGCAGCTGGGGGGTTGGCAATCAGCCCCAGCATTTT
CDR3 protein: CASSWGVGNQPQHF

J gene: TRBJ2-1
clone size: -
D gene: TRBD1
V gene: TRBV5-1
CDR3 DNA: TGCGCCAGCAGCTTGGGAGGACAGGGTCGCTCCTACAATGAGCAGTTCTTC
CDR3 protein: CASSLGGQGRSYNEQFF

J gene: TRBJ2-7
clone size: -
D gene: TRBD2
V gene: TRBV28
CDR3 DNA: TGTGCCAGCAGTTTTCTACTAGCGGGAGGGGGCACACGGTACGAGCAGTACTTC
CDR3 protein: CASSFLLAGGGTRYEQYF

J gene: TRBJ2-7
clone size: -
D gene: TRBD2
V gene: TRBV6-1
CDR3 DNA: TGTGCCACCCTGGGAGGGCGTACCTCCTACGAGCAGTACTTC
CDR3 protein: CATLGGRTSYEQYF

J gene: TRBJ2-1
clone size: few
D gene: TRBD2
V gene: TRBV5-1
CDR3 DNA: TGCGCCAGCAGGCATAGCGGGCCCGATGAGCAGTTCTTC
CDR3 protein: CASRHSGPDEQFF

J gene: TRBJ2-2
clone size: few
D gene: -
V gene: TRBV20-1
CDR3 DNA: TGCAGTGCTACCTTTGGGGGGGCCACCGGGGAGCTGTTTTTT
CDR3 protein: CSATFGGATGELFF

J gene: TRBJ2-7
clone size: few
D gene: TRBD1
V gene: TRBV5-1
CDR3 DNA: TGCGCCAGCAGTGAAGCGGGACAGGGGGCCTACGAGCAGTACTTC
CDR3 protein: CASSEAGQGAYEQYF

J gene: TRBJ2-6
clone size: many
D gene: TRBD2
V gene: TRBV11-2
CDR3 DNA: TGTGCCAGCAGCTTACTACTAGCGGGAGTTACTGGGGCCAACGTCCTGACTTTC
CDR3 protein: CASSLLLAGVTGANVLTF

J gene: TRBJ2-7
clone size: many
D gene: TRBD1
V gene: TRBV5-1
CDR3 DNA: TGCGCCAGCAACACAGGGGCGCCTTCCTCCTACGAGCAGTACTTC
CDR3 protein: CASNTGAPSSYEQYF

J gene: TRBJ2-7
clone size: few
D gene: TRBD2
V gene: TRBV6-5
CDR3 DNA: TGTGCCAGCAGTCACCTCGCGGGGACTAGCGGGAGGGTCGAGCAGTACTTC
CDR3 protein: CASSHLAGTSGRVEQYF

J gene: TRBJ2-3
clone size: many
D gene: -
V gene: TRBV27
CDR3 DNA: TGTGCCAGCAGTTTATGGGCGGGACGGGCAGATACGCAGTATTTT
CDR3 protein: CASSLWAGRADTQYF

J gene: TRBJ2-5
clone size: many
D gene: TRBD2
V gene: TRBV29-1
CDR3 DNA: TGCAGCGCGATACAGACTAGCAGTAAAGAGACCCAGTACTTC
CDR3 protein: CSAIQTSSKETQYF

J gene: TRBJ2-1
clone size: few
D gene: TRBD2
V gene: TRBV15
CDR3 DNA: TGTGCCACCAGCAGAGCTAGCGGGAGCTTCTATGAGCAGTTCTTC
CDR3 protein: CATSRASGSFYEQFF